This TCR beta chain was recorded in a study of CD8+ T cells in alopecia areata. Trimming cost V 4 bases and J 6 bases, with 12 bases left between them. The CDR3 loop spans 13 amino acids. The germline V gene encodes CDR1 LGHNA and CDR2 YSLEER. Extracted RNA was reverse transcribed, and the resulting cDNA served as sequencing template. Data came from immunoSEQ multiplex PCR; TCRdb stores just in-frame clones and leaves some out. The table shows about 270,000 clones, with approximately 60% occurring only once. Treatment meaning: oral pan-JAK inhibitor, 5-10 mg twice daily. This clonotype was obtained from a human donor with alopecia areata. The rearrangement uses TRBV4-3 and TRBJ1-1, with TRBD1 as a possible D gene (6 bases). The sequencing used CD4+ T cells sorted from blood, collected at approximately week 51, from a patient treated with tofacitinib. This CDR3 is CASSRNRVAEAFF. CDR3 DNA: TGCGCCAGCAGCCGGAACAGGGTCGCTGAAGCTTTCTTT.